A selection of T cell receptor beta chains follows, all from one sample in a study of regulatory dendritic cells for organ transplantation. The method was immunoSEQ multiplex PCR; TCRdb's version includes in-frame clones alone and lacks a portion of them. The data contain 25,000 to 30,000 clones, approximately 78% of them singletons. The sequencing input was naive CD4+ T cells from blood. Receptors originate from a human donor in good health. Each CDR3 is given with its conserved first and last residue. The D gene is left open where the match is weak. Part of the rows lack a size; the others show once, few, many or a class for expanded clones.

j_call	clone_size	d_call	v_call	cdr3_aa	cdr3_nt
TRBJ1-1	NA	NA	TRBV6-6	CASTPRTGTEAFF	TGTGCCAGCACCCCTAGGACGGGAACTGAAGCTTTCTTT
TRBJ2-3	NA	TRBD2	TRBV5-6	CASSRTSGGPDTQYF	TGTGCCAGCAGCAGGACTAGCGGGGGGCCAGATACGCAGTATTTT
TRBJ2-3	NA	NA	TRBV2	CASSGSGRDTQYF	TGTGCCAGCAGTGGTTCAGGAAGGGATACGCAGTATTTT
TRBJ2-3	NA	NA	TRBV7-2	CASSPSTDTQYF	TGTGCCAGCAGCCCTAGCACAGATACGCAGTATTTT
TRBJ1-5	NA	NA	TRBV19	CASSIAGAQPQHF	TGTGCCAGTAGTATAGCAGGGGCCCAGCCCCAGCATTTT
TRBJ2-1	NA	NA	TRBV20-1	CSAVGGEQFF	TGCAGTGCTGTCGGGGGAGAGCAGTTCTTC
TRBJ1-1	NA	TRBD1	TRBV2	CAGKGAGGENTEAFF	TGTGCCGGAAAGGGGGCAGGGGGCGAGAACACTGAAGCTTTCTTT
TRBJ1-1	few	NA	TRBV10-3	CATQDSPNTEAFF	TGTGCCACGCAGGACAGTCCGAACACTGAAGCTTTCTTT
TRBJ1-2	NA	NA	TRBV11-2	CASSLGVSRVYGYTF	TGTGCCAGCAGCTTAGGAGTAAGCAGGGTCTATGGCTACACCTTC
TRBJ2-5	NA	TRBD1	TRBV5-1	CASSLRQGAQETQYF	TGCGCCAGCAGCTTACGACAGGGGGCCCAAGAGACCCAGTACTTC
TRBJ1-1	NA	NA	TRBV7-2	CATRADRSPTEAFF	TGTGCCACCCGGGCCGACAGGTCGCCGACTGAAGCTTTCTTT
TRBJ2-5	NA	NA	TRBV11-3	CASSLVGQRETQYF	TGTGCCAGCAGCTTAGTCGGACAGAGAGAGACCCAGTACTTC
TRBJ2-5	NA	NA	TRBV5-1	CASSSPWGRETQYF	TGCGCCAGCAGCTCCCCGTGGGGCCGGGAGACCCAGTACTTC
TRBJ1-2	NA	NA	TRBV27	CASSRAGGGDYGYTF	TGTGCCAGCAGTAGGGCTGGGGGGGGCGACTATGGCTACACCTTC
TRBJ1-6	few	NA	TRBV6-6	CASKGVSPLHF	TGTGCCAGCAAGGGAGTTTCACCCCTCCACTTT
TRBJ2-3	NA	NA	TRBV6-1	CASSEELEDTQYF	TGTGCCAGCAGTGAAGAGCTAGAAGATACGCAGTATTTT
TRBJ2-1	NA	TRBD1	TRBV5-1	CASSPPGQYNEQFF	TGCGCCAGCAGCCCACCGGGACAGTACAATGAGCAGTTCTTC
TRBJ2-4	NA	TRBD1	TRBV6-6	CASSSGTGSGNIQYF	TGTGCCAGCAGTTCCGGGACAGGGTCTGGAAACATTCAGTACTTC
TRBJ1-2	few	NA	TRBV6-6	CATRRLEEGNYGYTF	TGTGCCACACGCCGCCTGGAGGAGGGGAACTATGGCTACACCTTC
TRBJ1-4	few	TRBD1	TRBV29-1	CSVGDRVEKLFF	TGCAGCGTTGGGGACAGGGTTGAAAAACTGTTTTTT
TRBJ2-5	NA	NA	TRBV5-4	CASSLPGGQQETQYF	TGTGCCAGCAGCTTGCCAGGGGGGCAACAAGAGACCCAGTACTTC
TRBJ2-2	NA	NA	TRBV5-5	CASSLFASENTGELFF	TGTGCCAGCAGCTTGTTTGCCAGCGAGAACACCGGGGAGCTGTTTTTT
TRBJ2-3	NA	TRBD2	TRBV7-3	CASSRGTSGDRDTQYF	TGTGCCAGCAGCCGCGGGACTAGCGGGGATAGGGATACGCAGTATTTT
TRBJ1-1	NA	NA	TRBV5-1	CASSTPGRENTEAFF	TGCGCCAGCAGCACGCCCGGCAGGGAAAATACTGAAGCTTTCTTT
TRBJ2-1	NA	TRBD2	TRBV7-7	CASSSSLAGGVNEQFF	TGTGCCAGCAGCTCATCACTAGCGGGGGGAGTAAATGAGCAGTTCTTC
TRBJ1-5	NA	NA	TRBV9	CASSVRGADQPQHF	TGTGCCAGCAGCGTAAGGGGTGCGGATCAGCCCCAGCATTTT
TRBJ1-2	NA	TRBD1	TRBV7-9	CASSNHRGSDGYTF	TGTGCCAGCAGCAATCACAGGGGTTCAGATGGCTACACCTTC
TRBJ1-1	NA	NA	TRBV6-6	CASSSRVNTEAFF	TGTGCCAGCAGTTCTCGGGTCAACACTGAAGCTTTCTTT
TRBJ1-1	NA	NA	TRBV6-6	CASSYELQTNTEAFF	TGTGCCAGCAGTTACGAGTTACAGACGAACACTGAAGCTTTCTTT
TRBJ1-5	few	TRBD1	TRBV7-2	CASSSDRDQPQHF	TGTGCCAGCAGCTCGGACAGGGACCAGCCCCAGCATTTT
TRBJ1-1	NA	NA	TRBV6-5	CASTLMGRGTEAFF	TGTGCCAGCACCTTGATGGGGCGGGGGACTGAAGCTTTCTTT
TRBJ2-7	NA	NA	TRBV15	CATSRGVGRSYEQYF	TGTGCCACCAGCAGAGGAGTTGGCAGGTCTTACGAGCAGTACTTC
TRBJ2-1	NA	NA	TRBV4-1	CASSQDRNEQFF	TGCGCCAGCAGCCAAGATCGGAATGAGCAGTTCTTC
TRBJ1-2	NA	NA	TRBV12-5	CASFAGGIGYGYTF	TGTGCTAGTTTCGCGGGGGGCATTGGCTATGGCTACACCTTC
TRBJ2-3	NA	NA	TRBV11-3	CASSSTQGGPTDTQYF	TGTGCCAGCAGCTCCACCCAGGGGGGCCCCACAGATACGCAGTATTTT
TRBJ1-6	NA	NA	TRBV19	CASSILPVHSPLHF	TGTGCCAGTAGTATATTGCCAGTCCATTCACCCCTCCACTTT
TRBJ2-1	NA	TRBD2	TRBV5-1	CASSSPGLPEQFF	TGCGCCAGCAGCTCCCCGGGACTACCTGAGCAGTTCTTC
TRBJ2-5	NA	NA	TRBV29-1	CSATPAGAGTQYF	TGCAGCGCCACCCCGGCAGGGGCGGGGACCCAGTACTTC
TRBJ2-7	NA	NA	TRBV5-1	CASSRTGNSPYEQYF	TGCGCCAGCAGCAGAACAGGGAATTCTCCCTACGAGCAGTACTTC
TRBJ1-1	NA	TRBD1	TRBV6-6	CASSPGTGRTEAFF	TGTGCCAGCAGCCCCGGGACAGGGAGGACTGAAGCTTTCTTT
TRBJ1-4	NA	NA	TRBV19	CAASQSTNEKLFF	TGTGCCGCATCTCAGTCAACTAATGAAAAACTGTTTTTT
TRBJ1-2	NA	NA	TRBV6-1	CASKIFGTTYGYTF	TGTGCCAGCAAGATTTTCGGGACAACCTATGGCTACACCTTC
TRBJ2-7	NA	NA	TRBV18	CASSPETGTPYEQYF	TGTGCCAGCTCACCAGAAACAGGGACCCCTTACGAGCAGTACTTC
TRBJ2-1	NA	TRBD2	TRBV11-1	CASSRVGGSEQFF	TGTGCCAGCAGCCGGGTGGGCGGGAGTGAGCAGTTCTTC
TRBJ1-5	NA	NA	TRBV6-1	CASSTRAGNNQPQHF	TGTGCCAGCAGTACCAGGGCTGGGAACAATCAGCCCCAGCATTTT
TRBJ2-7	once	NA	TRBV19	CASSMKRAYEQYF	TGTGCCAGTAGTATGAAGAGGGCCTACGAGCAGTACTTC
TRBJ1-2	NA	TRBD1	TRBV6-5	CASSQGAGGYTF	TGTGCCAGCAGTCAGGGGGCAGGTGGCTACACCTTC
TRBJ2-3	NA	NA	TRBV4-1	CASSQLHRDTQYF	TGCGCCAGCAGCCAACTGCACCGGGATACGCAGTATTTT
TRBJ2-2	NA	NA	TRBV7-8	CASSRGPAGELFF	TGTGCCAGCAGCAGAGGTCCGGCCGGGGAGCTGTTTTTT
TRBJ1-1	NA	TRBD1	TRBV18	CASSPQGGWDTEAFF	TGTGCCAGCTCACCTCAGGGGGGCTGGGACACTGAAGCTTTCTTT
TRBJ1-4	NA	NA	TRBV5-8	CASRPRQTNEKLFF	TGTGCCAGCAGACCCCGACAGACTAATGAAAAACTGTTTTTT
TRBJ2-1	NA	NA	TRBV11-2	CASSLARYNEQFF	TGTGCCAGCAGCTTAGCCCGGTACAATGAGCAGTTCTTC
TRBJ2-1	once	NA	TRBV18	CASFTTRGSHNEQFF	TGTGCCAGCTTCACCACCCGAGGTTCCCACAATGAGCAGTTCTTC